This T cell receptor (beta chain) came from a study of T cell responses to AZD1222 COVID-19 vaccine. CDR1 and CDR2 (germline): MDHEN, SYDVKM. Trimming pared 1 base from V and 7 bases from J, leaving 10 bases between. CDR3 length equals 13 residues. The method was immunoSEQ multiplex PCR; TCRdb's version includes in-frame clones alone and lacks a portion of them. The sample carries around 65,000 clones, roughly 80% recorded once. The TCR originated in an adult in good health. The sequenced sample was peripheral blood, obtained on day 0 of AZD1222 vaccination. V and J are TRBV28 and TRBJ1-2; tentative D call: TRBD1 (6 bases). The CDR3 spells CASSLSGVGGYTF. CDR3 in DNA: TGTGCCAGCAGTTTATCAGGGGTGGGTGGCTACACCTTC.